The 12 T cell receptor beta chains in this list originate from one sample, sequenced in a study of T cell repertoires in cytomegalovirus infection. TCRdb re-derived calls from the reads in MiXCR, one entry per CDR3 protein. This table has 300,000 to 400,000 distinct CDR3 sequences, over 7.5% appearing once. Sequencing used PBMCs. These receptor sequences come from a human donor in good health (CMV status not recorded). Some clones in this sample may be carry-over from other donors' samples.

This clonotype was recorded many times. This CDR3 is CASSQNGRYHNEQFF. CDR3 in DNA: TGTGCCAGCAGCCAAAACGGGCGGTACCACAATGAGCAGTTCTTC. The genes are TRBV14 and TRBJ2-1; D unresolved. The CDR3 contains 15 residues. The V end was cut by 2 bases, the J end by 5 bases, with 13 bases between. Germline V gives CDR1 SGHDN, CDR2 FVKESK.

This clonotype was seen repeatedly, ten times or more. The chain employs TRBV5-4 and TRBJ2-6, with D unresolved. The germline V gene encodes CDR1 SGHNT and CDR2 YYREEE (reference sequence). The CDR3 has 15 amino acids. V shed 0 bases and J shed 0 bases, with 4 bases lying between them. CDR3 region: CASSLVLSGANVLTF. The CDR3 region has the DNA TGTGCCAGCAGCTTGGTCCTCTCTGGGGCCAACGTCCTGACTTTC.

This clonotype was seen a handful of times. The rearrangement joins TRBV12-3 or TRBV12-4 to TRBJ1-5; the D gene is possibly TRBD1 (6 bases). Trimming shortened V by 6 bases and J by 9 bases, and 21 bases separated the two germline ends. The CDR3 consists of 15 residues. The CDR3 region is CASSSSGALSGPQHF. The CDR3 DNA reads as TGTGCCAGCAGCTCCTCAGGGGCCCTCTCAGGGCCCCAGCATTTT.

The table lists this clonotype with a few counts. The chain uses TRBV10-3 and TRBJ1-6, with D possibly TRBD1 on 6 matching bases. CDR3 size: 15 residues. Germline V gene sequence: CDR1 ENHRY, CDR2 SYGVKD. The ends were cut back, 5 bases at V and 6 bases at J, with 14 bases in the middle. CDR3 DNA sequence: TGTGCCATCAGTCGAGGACAGACACCTAATTCACCCCTCCACTTT. Protein product: CAISRGQTPNSPLHF.

In its sample, this clonotype was seen many times. The rearrangement links TRBV6-2 or TRBV6-3 to TRBJ2-1; no definite D call. This CDR3 comprises 13 residues. Germline V gene data show CDR1 as MNHEY and CDR2 as SVGEGT. The germline V and J ends were trimmed by 2 bases and 4 bases, with 6 bases remaining between them. The CDR3 DNA sequence: TGTGCCAGCAGTTACGGTATTTACAATGAGCAGTTCTTC. It specifies CASSYGIYNEQFF.

This CDR3 is CASRRYSATNEKLFF. For the CDR3, the DNA is TGTGCCAGCAGGCGGTACAGTGCAACTAATGAAAAACTGTTTTTT. This chain joins TRBV6-5 and TRBJ1-4; D uncertain. CDR1 and CDR2 (germline): MNHEY, SVGAGI. CDR3 length: 15 amino acids. V lost 6 bases and J lost 0, with 11 bases in between.

This clonotype was observed at least ten times. The chain uses TRBV7-8 and TRBJ2-7, with no clear D. Per the germline V gene, CDR1 is SGHVS and CDR2 is FQNEAQ. Trimming stripped 7 bases from V and 3 bases from J, with 7 bases between. The CDR3 has 11 amino acids. CDR3 DNA sequence: TGTGCCAGCATGAACAGCTACGAGCAGTACTTC. This sequence encodes CASMNSYEQYF. The full variable domain, in which reference TRBV7-8 and TRBJ2-7 provide the parts outside the CDR3, is GAGVSQSPRYKVAKRGQDVALRCDPISGHVSLFWYQQALGQGPEFLTYFQNEAQLDKSGLPSDRFFAERPEGSVSTLKIQRTQQEDSAVYLCASMNSYEQYFGPGTRLTVT.

This clonotype was seen repeatedly, ten times or more. The V call is TRBV7-9, the J call TRBJ2-7; 7 bases align to TRBD2. V shed 5 bases and J 3 bases; nucleotides not matched to a gene: 10. CDR1 is SEHNR and CDR2 is FQNEAQ in the germline V gene (reference sequence). The CDR3 sequence is 15 residues long. CDR3 DNA sequence: TGTGCCAGCAGCGGCGGGGGAGGGGTCGACTACGAGCAGTACTTC. This sequence encodes CASSGGGGVDYEQYF.

This clonotype was counted many times. The gene calls are TRBV12-3 or TRBV12-4 and TRBJ1-1; weak D call: TRBD1 (5 bases). The CDR3 totals 15 residues. Trimming shortened V by 5 bases and J by 4 bases, and 17 bases separated the two germline ends. The CDR3 DNA follows: TGTGCCAGCAGTCCCCCCCGGGGCGCGCCCACTGAAGCTTTCTTT. Amino acids: CASSPPRGAPTEAFF.

Many counts were recorded for this clonotype. This chain uses TRBV7-2 with TRBJ1-1; possible D gene TRBD1, 6 bases. Per the germline V gene, CDR1 is SGHTA and CDR2 is FQGNSA. The CDR3 has 16 amino acids. V lost 4 bases, J lost 2 bases, and 17 bases lay in between. The chain's CDR3 is CASSSRTDRLNTEAFF. The DNA of the CDR3 is TGTGCCAGCAGCTCACGGACAGACAGATTAAACACTGAAGCTTTCTTT. The full variable domain, rest sourced from reference TRBV7-2 and TRBJ1-1, is GAGVSQSPSNKVTEKGKDVELRCDPISGHTALYWYRQSLGQGLEFLIYFQGNSAPDKSGLPSDRFSAERTGGSVSTLTIQRTQQEDSAVYLCASSSRTDRLNTEAFFGQGTRLTVV.

This clonotype was observed at least ten times. This chain joins TRBV7-6 and TRBJ2-7, with D possibly TRBD1 on 5 matching bases. The CDR3 has 12 residues. The V and J ends lost 2 bases and 6 bases respectively, with 8 bases between them. CDR1 is SGHVS, CDR2 FNYEAQ, per germline. The CDR3 nucleotides are TGTGCCAGCAGCTTATTGGGGCGCGAGCAGTACTTC. Its protein is CASSLLGREQYF.

This clonotype was detected only a few times. The chain couples TRBV2 to TRBJ2-7, with a tentative D call TRBD2 (5 bases). V lost 7 bases and J 2 bases, leaving 12 bases between the germline ends. Germline V gene data show CDR1 as SNHLY and CDR2 as FYNNEI. The CDR3 runs to 13 residues. CDR3 nucleotides: TGTGCCAGCATAGGCGGGCGGACCTACGAGCAGTACTTC. Encoded protein: CASIGGRTYEQYF.